Listed below are T cell receptor beta chains from one sample, sequenced in a study of OX40 agonist ivuxolimab in advanced cancers. TCRdb's table, derived via immunoSEQ multiplex PCR, lists solely in-frame clones and lacks some. The table shows 35,000 to 40,000 clones, with approximately 78% occurring only once. Sequences were derived from CD4+ or CD8+ T cells sorted from blood, sampled in a trial of the OX40 agonist ivuxolimab. The receptors were gathered from an adult with an advanced solid tumor such as melanoma, head and neck, liver or kidney cancer. Each CDR3 is given with its conserved first and last residue. A D gene is named only where the DNA matches it firmly. Only part of the rows carry a size: once, few, many, or a class if the clone is expanded.

>TRBJ2-1|TRBV10-1|NA|NA
TGCGCCAGCAGTGAGGATGGGTACAATGAGCAGTTCTTC
CASSEDGYNEQFF
>TRBJ2-7|TRBV28|NA|NA
TGTGCCAGCAGCACTCGGGAGCAGTACTTC
CASSTREQYF
>TRBJ2-7|TRBV2|NA|TRBD1
TGTGCCAGCAGGCCGGGACAGGGGGCCGGGGAGCAGTACTTC
CASRPGQGAGEQYF
>TRBJ2-7|TRBV6-5|NA|NA
TGTGCCAGCAGTTACGCGACAAGCTACGAGCAGTACTTC
CASSYATSYEQYF
>TRBJ2-5|TRBV7-9|once|NA
TGTGCCAGCAGCTTGGGGACGGGTAGTACAGCGGAGACCCAGTACTTC
CASSLGTGSTAETQYF
>TRBJ2-5|TRBV7-9|NA|TRBD1
TGTGCCAGCAGCTTCCGGGACAGGACCTGGTACTTC
CASSFRDRTWYF
>TRBJ2-3|TRBV6-6|NA|NA
TGTGCCAGCTCCTTTGCGGGACAGAGCACAGATACGCAGTATTTT
CASSFAGQSTDTQYF
>TRBJ1-1|TRBV11-3|few|TRBD1
TGTGCCAGCAGCTTAGAACAGGGGGCTTTCGCTGAAGCTTTCTTT
CASSLEQGAFAEAFF
>TRBJ2-2|TRBV19|NA|TRBD1
TGTGCCAGTAGTCGAGCGGACAGGGGAGGCACCGGGGAGCTGTTTTTT
CASSRADRGGTGELFF
>TRBJ1-4|TRBV7-2|NA|NA
TGTGCCAGCAGCTTACAAACCGCAACTAATGAAAAACTGTTTTTT
CASSLQTATNEKLFF
>TRBJ2-7|TRBV19|NA|TRBD1
TGTGCCAGTAGTATGTTACAGGGGTCCTACGAGCAGTACTTC
CASSMLQGSYEQYF
>TRBJ1-2|TRBV5-1|few|NA
TGCGCCAGCAGCTTGCTTGGAAGGGAGGGCTACACCTTC
CASSLLGREGYTF
>TRBJ2-3|TRBV29-1|NA|NA
TGCAGCGTTGATGACACGACGCAGTATTTT
CSVDDTTQYF
>TRBJ1-1|TRBV10-1|once|TRBD1
TGCGCCAGCAGTGAGCGGACAGGGGGGAACACTGAAGCTTTCTTT
CASSERTGGNTEAFF
>TRBJ1-1|TRBV6-5|NA|NA
TGTGCCAGCAGTTACCAAGGAGCTTTCTTT
CASSYQGAFF
>TRBJ2-2|TRBV6-1|once|NA
TGTGCCAGCAGCTCAGGGATGAACACCGGGGAGCTGTTTTTT
CASSSGMNTGELFF
>TRBJ2-2|TRBV18|NA|NA
TGTGCCAGCTCACCTGCTCAGGGATCCGGGGAGCTGTTTTTT
CASSPAQGSGELFF
>TRBJ2-1|TRBV9|few|TRBD2
TGTGCCAGCAGCGCCTACGGGACTAGCGGGAGGGCCTTACGCAATGAGCAGTTCTTC
CASSAYGTSGRALRNEQFF
>TRBJ2-2|TRBV5-6|NA|NA
TGTGCCAGCAGCTGGACCCCGTCCGGGGAGCTGTTTTTT
CASSWTPSGELFF
>TRBJ2-2|TRBV7-8|once|TRBD2
TGTGCCAGCAAGATGACTAGCGGGAGTCCCGGGGAGCTGTTTTTT
CASKMTSGSPGELFF
>TRBJ1-4|TRBV6-1|NA|NA
TGTGCCAGCAGTGACAGCCAGGGTGAAAAACTGTTTTTT
CASSDSQGEKLFF
>TRBJ1-5|TRBV30|NA|NA
TGTGCCTGGAGTACGCCCGGGACACTCGGTCAGCCCCAGCATTTT
CAWSTPGTLGQPQHF
>TRBJ1-1|TRBV10-2|NA|NA
TGCGCCAGCAGTGAGGGGGTAGCTTTCTTT
CASSEGVAFF
>TRBJ1-2|TRBV5-5|NA|TRBD1
TGTGCCAGCAGCATACAGGGGGCGCCTGGCTACACCTTC
CASSIQGAPGYTF
>TRBJ2-7|TRBV5-4|NA|TRBD2
TGTGCCAGCAGCCGCGGGACTAGCGGGGGCGAGCAGTACTTC
CASSRGTSGGEQYF
>TRBJ2-7|TRBV7-9|NA|TRBD1
TGTGCCAGCAGCCCGGGACAGGGGGCGCACCTTGGGCAGTACTTC
CASSPGQGAHLGQYF
>TRBJ1-2|TRBV15|NA|NA
TGTGCCACCAGCAGAGGAAGGGGGGACGGCTACACCTTC
CATSRGRGDGYTF
>TRBJ1-1|TRBV2|NA|TRBD1
TGTGCCAGCAGCTTATCAGGGGGGAGAACCGAAGCTTTCTTT
CASSLSGGRTEAFF
>TRBJ1-4|TRBV6-1|NA|NA
TGTGCCAGCAACCTTTCCGGGCACTCTAATGAAAAACTGTTTTTT
CASNLSGHSNEKLFF
>TRBJ1-2|TRBV19|once|NA
TGTGCCAGTAGTATAGTAGGCGGAGGGAACTATGGCTACACCTTC
CASSIVGGGNYGYTF
>TRBJ2-7|TRBV29-1|NA|NA
TGCAGCGCCAAGGACGGACCCTACGAGCAGTACTTC
CSAKDGPYEQYF
>TRBJ2-1|TRBV19|NA|NA
TGTGCCAGTAGTAGGGGAGCTGAGCAGTTCTTC
CASSRGAEQFF
>TRBJ1-4|TRBV5-8|NA|NA
TGTGCCAGCAGCCCTGGTTCGCAACAGGGTGAAAAACTGTTTTTT
CASSPGSQQGEKLFF
>TRBJ1-6|TRBV9|NA|NA
TGTGCCAGCAGCGTAGGTAACCTGGGGGGCGCATCTTCACCCCTCCACTTT
CASSVGNLGGASSPLHF
>TRBJ2-3|TRBV19|NA|NA
TGTGCCAGTAGTATAACGGGGGCCTCCACAGATACGCAGTATTTT
CASSITGASTDTQYF
>TRBJ1-2|TRBV29-1|NA|NA
TGCAGCGTCAAACAGGGTGTAGGGGATTATTCTGGCTACACCTTC
CSVKQGVGDYSGYTF
>TRBJ1-4|TRBV6-5|NA|NA
TGTGCCAGCGGCAGTGCAACTAATGAAAAACTGTTTTTT
CASGSATNEKLFF
>TRBJ2-3|TRBV11-2|few|NA
TGTGCCAGCAGCTGGCAGCGGGTAGAGCCAGATACGCAGTATTTT
CASSWQRVEPDTQYF
>TRBJ1-1|TRBV19|NA|NA
TGTGCCAGTAGGCTTTGGGAACAGGGAAGACCGAACACTGAAGCTTTCTTT
CASRLWEQGRPNTEAFF
>TRBJ2-7|TRBV6-5|NA|NA
TGTGCCAGCAGTTACGGACAGGGAGGGTACGAGCAGTACTTC
CASSYGQGGYEQYF
>TRBJ1-1|TRBV28|NA|TRBD1
TGTGCCAGCAGTCCTCCCGACAGGGGATCATCTGAAGCTTTCTTT
CASSPPDRGSSEAFF
>TRBJ1-4|TRBV27|few|NA
TGTGCCAGCAGTTTAAGCTGGCAGTCTAATGAAAAACTGTTTTTT
CASSLSWQSNEKLFF
>TRBJ1-2|TRBV7-2|NA|NA
TGTGCCAGCAGCTTAGTCGGCAGCCCCTATGGCTACACCTTC
CASSLVGSPYGYTF
>TRBJ2-7|TRBV7-9|NA|NA
TGTGCCAGCAGCGACCGACAGGGAGGACGTTACGAGCAGTACTTC
CASSDRQGGRYEQYF
>TRBJ2-3|TRBV13|NA|NA
TGTGCCAGCAGCTTTTATAGTCTTTCGGTCAATACGCAGTATTTT
CASSFYSLSVNTQYF
>TRBJ1-3|TRBV5-1|NA|NA
TGCGCCAGCAGCTTGGCCAGCTCACCTGGAAACACCATATATTTT
CASSLASSPGNTIYF
>TRBJ1-4|TRBV5-1|NA|NA
TGCGCCAGCAGCTTGCGCGGCTATGAAAAACTGTTTTTT
CASSLRGYEKLFF
>TRBJ1-5|TRBV18|NA|TRBD1
TGTGCCAGCTCCGGACAGGGGTATCAGCCCCAGCATTTT
CASSGQGYQPQHF